This TCR beta chain was recorded in a study of T cell changes during pregnancy in multiple sclerosis. The germline V and J ends were trimmed by 0 bases and 6 bases, with 10 bases remaining between them. The CDR3 sequence is 13 residues long. Germline values: CDR1 SGHNT, CDR2 YYREEE (reference sequence). Here immunoSEQ multiplex PCR was the method, and the copy in TCRdb shows in-frame clones only, minus some. The data contain approximately 100,000 clones, 94% of them singletons. V is TRBV5-4 and J is TRBJ2-7; D is undetermined. The TCR was taken from a female donor with multiple sclerosis, enrolled in a pregnancy study. This material consisted of peripheral blood, taken before pregnancy. CDR3 sequence: CASSLGTSSEQYF. CDR3 DNA sequence: TGTGCCAGCAGCTTGGGCACGAGTTCCGAGCAGTACTTC. Together with reference TRBV5-4 and TRBJ2-7, the CDR3 gives the full variable domain: ETGVTQSPTHLIKTRGQQVTLRCSSQSGHNTVSWYQQALGQGPQFIFQYYREEENGRGNFPPRFSGLQFPNYSSELNVNALELDDSALYLCASSLGTSSEQYFGPGTRLTVT.